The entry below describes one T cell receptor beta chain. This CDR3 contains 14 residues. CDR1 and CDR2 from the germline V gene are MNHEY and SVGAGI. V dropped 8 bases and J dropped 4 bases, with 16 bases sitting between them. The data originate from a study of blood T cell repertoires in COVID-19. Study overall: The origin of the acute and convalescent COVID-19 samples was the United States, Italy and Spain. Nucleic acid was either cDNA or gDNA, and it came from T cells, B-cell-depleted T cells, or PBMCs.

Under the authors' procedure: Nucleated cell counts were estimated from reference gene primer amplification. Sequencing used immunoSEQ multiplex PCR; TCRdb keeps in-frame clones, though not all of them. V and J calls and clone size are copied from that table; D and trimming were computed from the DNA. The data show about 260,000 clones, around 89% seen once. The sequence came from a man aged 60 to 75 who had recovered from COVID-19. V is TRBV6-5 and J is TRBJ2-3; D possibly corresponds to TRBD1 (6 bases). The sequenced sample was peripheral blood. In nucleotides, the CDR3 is TGTGCCAGCGAATTCAGGGGATTGGCAGATACGCAGTATTTT. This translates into CASEFRGLADTQYF.